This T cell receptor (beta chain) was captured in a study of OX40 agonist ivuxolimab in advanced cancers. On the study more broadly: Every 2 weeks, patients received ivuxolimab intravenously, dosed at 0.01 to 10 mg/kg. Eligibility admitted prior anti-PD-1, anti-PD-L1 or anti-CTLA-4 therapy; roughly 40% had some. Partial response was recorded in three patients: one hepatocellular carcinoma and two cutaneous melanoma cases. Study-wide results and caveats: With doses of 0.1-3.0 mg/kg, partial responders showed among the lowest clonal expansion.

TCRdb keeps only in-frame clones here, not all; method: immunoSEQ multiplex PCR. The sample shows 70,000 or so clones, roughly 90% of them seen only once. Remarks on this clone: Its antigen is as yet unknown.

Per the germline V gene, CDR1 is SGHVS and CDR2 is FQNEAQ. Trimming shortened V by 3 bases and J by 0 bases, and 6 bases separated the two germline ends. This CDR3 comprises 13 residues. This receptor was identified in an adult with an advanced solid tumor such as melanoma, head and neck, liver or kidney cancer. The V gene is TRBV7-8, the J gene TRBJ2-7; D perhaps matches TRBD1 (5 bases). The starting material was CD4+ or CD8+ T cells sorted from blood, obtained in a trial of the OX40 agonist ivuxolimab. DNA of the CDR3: TGTGCCAGCAGCTTCGACAGCTCCTACGAGCAGTACTTC. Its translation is CASSFDSSYEQYF.